Here is one T cell receptor beta chain with its context. Its cognate antigen is unknown. These data are taken from a study of vaccination and CD4 T cells after COVID-19. Whole-study context: Nasal swab PCR had shown SARS-CoV-2 positivity in the convalescent patients (about 10 mild cases, one severe case). Controls had a CEFX pool, an HIV-1 Nef pool, or no peptide added.

With the Oncomine TCR Beta short-read assay, DNA from cultured CD4+ T cells was sequenced. It was from cultured CD4+ T cells that genomic DNA was extracted. TCRdb passed the PCR reads through MiXCR, listing each CDR3 protein once. The data show 10,000 to 15,000 distinct CDR3 sequences, with approximately 45% seen just once and around 24% held by the top ten. CDR3 size: 15 residues. After removal of 4 bases from V and 6 bases from J, the junction contained 8 bases not matched to a gene. CDR1 is WNHNN, CDR2 SYGVQD, per germline (reference sequence). Treatment indicated: roughly nine-day PBMC culture with coronavirus spike peptide pools or control peptides (ViraFEST assay). Some 2 million PBMCs were grown per well alongside about 10 IU/ml IL-2 and about 9.3 ug/ml peptide pools.

The V and J genes are TRBV10-1 and TRBJ2-1, with 8 bases that match TRBD1. The sample comprised CD4+ T cells from blood, cultured in vitro. This receptor was obtained from a human donor who had recovered from COVID-19. The CDR3 protein is CASSAGTQGANEQFF. The CDR3 DNA follows: TGCGCCAGCAGTGCCGGGACCCAGGGGGCCAATGAGCAGTTCTTC.